This entry describes one T cell receptor (beta chain). These data are taken from a study of T-cell reconstitution after alpha-beta-depleted transplantation in children. Unique molecular identifiers were used in preparing the TCRbeta library. From the PCR reads, TCRdb called clonotypes with MiXCR, one entry per CDR3 protein. The table includes about 610,000 distinct CDR3 sequences, 10% to 13% detected once. The CDR3 runs to 16 residues. V was pared by 5 bases and J by 4 bases, with 8 bases of the junction left unmatched. The germline gives CDR1 LGHDT, CDR2 YNNKEL (reference sequence). The V call is TRBV3-1, the J call TRBJ2-7, with TRBD2 matching over 13 bases. This material consisted of PBMCs from the stem cell graft donor, taken from the stem cell graft. The receptor comes from a human donor who donated a stem cell graft to a child with acute myeloid leukemia. This CDR3 reads CASSSHRLAGGYEQYF. CDR3 coding DNA: TGTGCCAGCAGCTCCCATCGACTAGCGGGAGGTTACGAGCAGTACTTC.